The next 13 T cell receptor beta chains were all read from a single sample in a study of blood T cell repertoires in COVID-19. The table came from immunoSEQ multiplex PCR; TCRdb's copy has only in-frame clones and leaves some out. The table records 310,000 or so clones, approximately 90% of them present only once. Sequencing was performed on PBMCs or T cells enriched from blood (not recorded which). These receptors all come from a woman younger than 35 who had recovered from COVID-19.

The genes are TRBV20-1 and TRBJ2-5; tentatively, D is TRBD2 (5 bases). This CDR3 is built from 11 residues. The germline V gene has CDR1 DFQATT and CDR2 SNEGSKA (reference sequence). Trimming took off 5 bases at V and 4 bases at J, with 8 bases between the two ends. The CDR3 coding sequence is TGCAGTGCTCATCGGGGAGAGACCCAGTACTTC. This codes for CSAHRGETQYF.

V usage is TRBV7-3 and J usage is TRBJ2-5; 10 bases agree with TRBD1. Trimming took 5 bases from V and 1 from J; bases not matched to a gene: 4. The CDR3 totals 15 residues. Germline values: CDR1 SGHTA, CDR2 FQGTGA. CDR3 DNA: TGTGCCAGCAGCAGGACAGGGGGTTTCCAAGAGACCCAGTACTTC. It is translated as CASSRTGGFQETQYF.

A note on this clone: The sample contains more than one DNA sequence encoding this CDR3. J is TRBJ2-3 and V is TRBV10-3, with 7 nucleotides matching TRBD1. This CDR3 comprises 15 residues. The trim removed 0 bases at V and 1 base at J, leaving 1 base unmatched. Germline V gene lookup returns CDR1 ENHRY and CDR2 SYGVKD. Here the CDR3 reads CAISESGTGTDTQYF. CDR3 DNA sequence: TGTGCCATCAGTGAGTCCGGGACAGGCACAGATACGCAGTATTTT.

The chain uses TRBV30 and TRBJ1-2, with 7 bases matching TRBD1. Losses at the gene ends were 3 bases for V and 6 bases for J; bases not matched to a gene: 10. The CDR3 is 14 amino acids. Germline V gives CDR1 GTSNPN, CDR2 SVGIG (reference sequence). This CDR3 reads CAWSARGWLNGYTF. The CDR3 bases are TGTGCCTGGAGCGCCAGGGGGTGGCTAAATGGCTACACCTTC.

Here the CDR3 reads CASSLAGAPKVNIQYF. The CDR3 region has the DNA TGTGCCAGCAGTTTAGCGGGAGCCCCGAAGGTAAACATTCAGTACTTC. This chain connects TRBV28 to TRBJ2-4; 7 nucleotides line up with TRBD2. Looked up from germline, CDR1 is MDHEN and CDR2 is SYDVKM. The trim removed 2 bases at V and 6 bases at J, leaving 10 bases unmatched. The CDR3 has 16 residues.

The genes are TRBV2 and TRBJ1-6, with TRBD1 matching 9 bases. Germline trimming cut 6 bases from V and 11 bases from J; bases unmatched to any gene: 8. The CDR3 covers 14 residues. Germline CDR1 and CDR2: SNHLY and FYNNEI. The DNA of the CDR3 is TGTGCCAGCAGAGCCGGGACAGGGTCTCCACCCCTCCACTTT. It specifies CASRAGTGSPPLHF.

V and J are TRBV7-2 and TRBJ2-7, with a weak D call TRBD2 (7 bases). This CDR3 has 16 amino acids. Per the germline V gene, CDR1 is SGHTA and CDR2 is FQGNSA. Trimming shortened V by 0 bases and J by 0 bases, and 12 bases separated the two germline ends. CDR3 in DNA: TGTGCCAGCAGCTTAGCATTGGGGGGGGCCTCCTACGAGCAGTACTTC. Protein product: CASSLALGGASYEQYF.

V gene TRBV7-2 combines with J gene TRBJ1-2, with D tentatively TRBD1 (5 bases). CDR1 SGHTA and CDR2 FQGNSA come from the germline V gene. V lost 4 bases to trimming and J lost 4 bases, with 16 bases between them. The CDR3 has 15 residues. The CDR3 DNA sequence: TGTGCCAGCAGCTCTAGGATAGGGGAAAGCTATGGCTACACCTTC. Translation: CASSSRIGESYGYTF.

This clone was detected a few times. This chain links TRBV28 with TRBJ1-1, with TRBD1 identical over 7 bases. The V gene's germline CDR1 is MDHEN and CDR2 SYDVKM. Trimming cost V 6 bases and J 1 base; bases outside gene matches: 8. The CDR3 has 15 amino acids. The CDR3 reads CASSRKRTGNTEAFF. The DNA of the CDR3 is TGTGCCAGCAGCCGCAAACGGACAGGGAACACTGAAGCTTTCTTT.

The V call is TRBV7-6, the J call TRBJ2-7; 8 bases align to TRBD2. Germline V lookup: CDR1 SGHVS, CDR2 FNYEAQ. There are 16 residues in the CDR3. J lost 0 bases, V lost 2 bases, and 6 bases had no gene match. As DNA, the CDR3 is TGTGCCAGCAGCTTACGTTCTAGCGGGTACTCCTACGAGCAGTACTTC. Translating it yields CASSLRSSGYSYEQYF.

This clone was picked up one time. V usage is TRBV9 and J usage is TRBJ2-1; the D gene is possibly TRBD2 (5 bases). The CDR3 is 15 amino acids. The ends were cut back, 0 bases at V and 3 bases at J, with 10 bases in the middle. The germline gives CDR1 SGDLS, CDR2 YYNGEE. The CDR3 nucleotides read TGTGCCAGCAGCGTAGCCCGCGGGCGCTACAATGAGCAGTTCTTC. Translated, it gives CASSVARGRYNEQFF.

V gene TRBV11-2 combines with J gene TRBJ1-1; TRBD1 might be the D (6 bases). The germline CDR1 and CDR2 sequences are SGHAT and FQNNGV. With 1 base removed from V and 5 bases from J, the gap between germline ends came to 11 bases. The CDR3 is 14 residues long. DNA of the CDR3: TGTGCCAGCAGCTTAGGGAAAGGGGGTACTGAAGCTTTCTTT. This gives the protein CASSLGKGGTEAFF.

The CDR3 is CASSTNRALNTEAFF. The CDR3, as DNA: TGTGCCAGCAGTACGAACAGGGCCCTGAACACTGAAGCTTTCTTT. The V and J genes are TRBV28 and TRBJ1-1; TRBD1 is a possible D gene (6 bases). In germline, CDR1 is MDHEN, CDR2 SYDVKM. The length of the CDR3 is 15 residues. Trimming left V 5 bases short and J 0 bases short, with 13 bases between.